Given below is one TCR beta chain in context. Assay: immunoSEQ multiplex PCR; the TCRdb copy retains only in-frame clones and omits some. Among some 1,100,000 clones listed, around 78% were seen once. The CDR3 is 12 amino acids. The germline V gene has CDR1 MDHEN and CDR2 SYDVKM. V was clipped by 8 bases and J by 9 bases, with 14 bases between them. This entry belongs to a study of shared clonotypes between healthy human individuals. Material: memory CD4+ T cells from PBMCs. Subset described: CD45RA-negative fraction. The chain couples TRBV28 to TRBJ2-1, with D perhaps matching TRBD2 (5 bases). This sequence originates from a man aged 18 to 30 in good health. Some clones in this sample may be carry-over from other donors' samples. CDR3: CASRRAVGEQFF. CDR3 nucleotides: TGTGCCAGCCGGCGGGCGGTCGGTGAGCAGTTCTTC.